This T cell receptor (beta chain) was obtained from a study of blood T cell repertoires in COVID-19. Study-wide background: Sites in the United States, Italy and Spain provided acute and convalescent COVID-19 samples.

The germline V gene encodes CDR1 MNHEY and CDR2 SVGEGT. With 6 bases removed from V and 5 bases from J, the gap between germline ends came to 13 bases. The CDR3 is 13 residues long. As originally analysed: Nucleated cell number was recorded as an estimate derived from reference gene primer amplification. Clones were sequenced by immunoSEQ multiplex PCR, and TCRdb holds only the in-frame ones, with some missing. V, J and clone size reflect that table, while D and trimming were determined from the DNA. Among about 36,000 clones listed, about three quarters were seen once. V gene TRBV6-2 or TRBV6-3 combines with J gene TRBJ2-5; unclear D gene. This receptor was taken from a man between 60 and 75 years old with active COVID-19. Material for sequencing was peripheral blood. The CDR3 here is CASSPGTVETQYF. The CDR3 DNA sequence: TGTGCCAGCAGCCCGGGTACAGTGGAGACCCAGTACTTC.